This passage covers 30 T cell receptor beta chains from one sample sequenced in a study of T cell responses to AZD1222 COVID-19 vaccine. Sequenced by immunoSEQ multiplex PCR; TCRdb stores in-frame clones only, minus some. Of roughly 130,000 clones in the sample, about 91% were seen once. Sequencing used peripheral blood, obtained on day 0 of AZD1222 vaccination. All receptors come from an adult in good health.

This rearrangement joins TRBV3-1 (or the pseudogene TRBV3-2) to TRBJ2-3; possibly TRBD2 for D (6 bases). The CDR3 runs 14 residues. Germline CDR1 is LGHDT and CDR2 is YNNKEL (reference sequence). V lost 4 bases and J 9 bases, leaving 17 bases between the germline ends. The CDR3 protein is CASSPTSGRTTQYF. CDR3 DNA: TGTGCCAGCAGCCCTACAAGCGGGCGGACAACGCAGTATTTT.

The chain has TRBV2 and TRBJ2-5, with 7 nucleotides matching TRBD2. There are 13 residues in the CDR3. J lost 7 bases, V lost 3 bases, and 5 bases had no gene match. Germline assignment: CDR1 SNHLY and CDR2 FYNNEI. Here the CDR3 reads CASSDMGEGTQYF. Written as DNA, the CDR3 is TGTGCCAGCAGTGATATGGGGGAGGGGACCCAGTACTTC.

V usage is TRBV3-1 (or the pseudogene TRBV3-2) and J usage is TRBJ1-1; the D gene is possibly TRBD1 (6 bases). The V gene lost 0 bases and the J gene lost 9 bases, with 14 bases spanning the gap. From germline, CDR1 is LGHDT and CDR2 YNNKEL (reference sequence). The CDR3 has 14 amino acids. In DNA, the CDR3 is TGTGCCAGCAGCCAAGATCTAGACAGGTCACAAGCTTTCTTT. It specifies CASSQDLDRSQAFF.

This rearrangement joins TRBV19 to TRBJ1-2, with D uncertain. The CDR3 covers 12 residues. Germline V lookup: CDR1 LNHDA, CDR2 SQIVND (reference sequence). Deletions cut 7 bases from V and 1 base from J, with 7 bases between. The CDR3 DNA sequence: TGTGCCAGTACCCCGGGTAACTATGGCTACACCTTC. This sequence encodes CASTPGNYGYTF. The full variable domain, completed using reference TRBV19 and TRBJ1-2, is DGGITQSPKYLFRKEGQNVTLSCEQNLNHDAMYWYRQDPGQGLRLIYYSQIVNDFQKGDIAEGYSVSREKKESFPLTVTSAQKNPTAFYLCASTPGNYGYTFGSGTRLTVV.

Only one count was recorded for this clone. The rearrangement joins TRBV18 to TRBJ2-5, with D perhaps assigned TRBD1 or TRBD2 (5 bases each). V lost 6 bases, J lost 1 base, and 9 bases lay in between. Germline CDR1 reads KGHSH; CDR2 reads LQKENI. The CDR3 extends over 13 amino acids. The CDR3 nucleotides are TGTGCCAGCTCGGGGCTAGCCCAAGAGACCCAGTACTTC. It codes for CASSGLAQETQYF.

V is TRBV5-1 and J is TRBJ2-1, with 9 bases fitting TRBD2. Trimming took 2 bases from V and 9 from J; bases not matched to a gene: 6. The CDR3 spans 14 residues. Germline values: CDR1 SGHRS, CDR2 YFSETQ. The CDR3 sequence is CASSLRLAVAEQFF. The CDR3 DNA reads TGCGCCAGCAGCTTAAGACTAGCGGTTGCTGAGCAGTTCTTC.

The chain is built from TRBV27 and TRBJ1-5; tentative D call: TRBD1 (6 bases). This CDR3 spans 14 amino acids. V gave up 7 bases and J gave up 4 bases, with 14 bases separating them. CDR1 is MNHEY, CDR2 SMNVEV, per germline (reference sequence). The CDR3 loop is CASTPTRGNQPQHF. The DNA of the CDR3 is TGTGCCAGCACCCCCACCAGGGGAAATCAGCCCCAGCATTTT.

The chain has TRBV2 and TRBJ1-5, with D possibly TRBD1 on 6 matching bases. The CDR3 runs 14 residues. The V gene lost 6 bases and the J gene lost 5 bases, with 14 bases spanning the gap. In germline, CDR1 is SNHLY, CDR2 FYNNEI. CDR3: CASSLGQIYQPQHF. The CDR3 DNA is TGTGCCAGCAGCCTCGGACAGATATATCAGCCCCAGCATTTT.

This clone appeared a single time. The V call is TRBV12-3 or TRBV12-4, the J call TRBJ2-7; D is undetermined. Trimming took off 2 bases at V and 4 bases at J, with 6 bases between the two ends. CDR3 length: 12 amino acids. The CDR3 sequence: CASSLLGYEQYF. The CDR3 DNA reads TGTGCCAGCAGTTTATTGGGTTACGAGCAGTACTTC.

The CDR3: CASSMVSTEAFF. In DNA, the CDR3 is TGCGCCAGCAGCATGGTCAGCACTGAAGCTTTCTTT. J is TRBJ1-1 and V is TRBV5-1, with unresolved D. CDR3 size: 12 residues. Germline CDR1 and CDR2: SGHRS and YFSETQ. The V end lost 4 bases, the J end lost 4 bases, and 8 bases lay between the germline ends.

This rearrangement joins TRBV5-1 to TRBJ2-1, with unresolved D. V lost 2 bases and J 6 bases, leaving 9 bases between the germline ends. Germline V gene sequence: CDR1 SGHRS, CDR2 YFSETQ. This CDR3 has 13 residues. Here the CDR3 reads CASSFGVLNEQFF. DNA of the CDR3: TGCGCCAGCAGCTTTGGAGTACTCAATGAGCAGTTCTTC.

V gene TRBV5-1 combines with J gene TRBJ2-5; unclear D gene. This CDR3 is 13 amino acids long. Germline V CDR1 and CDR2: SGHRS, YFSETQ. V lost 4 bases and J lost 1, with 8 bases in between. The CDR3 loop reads CASSGVAQETQYF. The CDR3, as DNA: TGCGCCAGCAGCGGGGTGGCCCAAGAGACCCAGTACTTC.

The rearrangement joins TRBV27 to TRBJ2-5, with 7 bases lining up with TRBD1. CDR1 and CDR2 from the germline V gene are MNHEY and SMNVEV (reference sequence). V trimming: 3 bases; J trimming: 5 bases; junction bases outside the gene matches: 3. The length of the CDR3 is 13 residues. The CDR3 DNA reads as TGTGCCAGCAGTTTTTTCAGGGGGGAGACCCAGTACTTC. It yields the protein CASSFFRGETQYF.

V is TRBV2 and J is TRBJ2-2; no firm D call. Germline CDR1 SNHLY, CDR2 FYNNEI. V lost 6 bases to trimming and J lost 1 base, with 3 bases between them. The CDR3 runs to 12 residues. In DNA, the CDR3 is TGTGCCAGCAGCAAGAACACCGGGGAGCTGTTTTTT. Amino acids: CASSKNTGELFF.

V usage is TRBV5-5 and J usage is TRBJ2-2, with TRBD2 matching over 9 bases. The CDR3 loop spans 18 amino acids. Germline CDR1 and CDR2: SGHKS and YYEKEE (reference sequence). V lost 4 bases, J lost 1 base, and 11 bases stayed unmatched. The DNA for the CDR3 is TGTGCCAGCAGCACCAGACTAGCGGAGACTTTGAACACCGGGGAGCTGTTTTTT. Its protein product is CASSTRLAETLNTGELFF.

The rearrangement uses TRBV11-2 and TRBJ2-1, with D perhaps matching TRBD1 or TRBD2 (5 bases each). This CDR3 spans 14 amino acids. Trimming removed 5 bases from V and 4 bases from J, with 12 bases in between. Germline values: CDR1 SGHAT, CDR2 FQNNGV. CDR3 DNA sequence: TGTGCCAGCAGCCGGGACCGCCCTTACAATGAGCAGTTCTTC. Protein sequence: CASSRDRPYNEQFF.

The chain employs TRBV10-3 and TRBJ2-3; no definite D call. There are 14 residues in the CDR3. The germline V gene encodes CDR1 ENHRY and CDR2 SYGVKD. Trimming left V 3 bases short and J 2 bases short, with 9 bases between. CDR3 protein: CAISDYPFTDTQYF. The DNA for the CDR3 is TGTGCCATCAGTGACTACCCCTTCACAGATACGCAGTATTTT.

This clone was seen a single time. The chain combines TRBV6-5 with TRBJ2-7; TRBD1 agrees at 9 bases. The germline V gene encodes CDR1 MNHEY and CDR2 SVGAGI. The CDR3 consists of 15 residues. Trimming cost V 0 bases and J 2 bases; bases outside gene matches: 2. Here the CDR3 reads CASSYSGTGTYEQYF. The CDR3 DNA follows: TGTGCCAGCAGTTACTCCGGGACAGGGACCTACGAGCAGTACTTC.

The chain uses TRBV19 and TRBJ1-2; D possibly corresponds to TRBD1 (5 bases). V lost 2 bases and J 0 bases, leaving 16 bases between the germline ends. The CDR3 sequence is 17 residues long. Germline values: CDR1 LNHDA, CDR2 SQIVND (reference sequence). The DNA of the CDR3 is TGTGCCAGTAGTATAAACCCAGGGAAATCGCCTAACTATGGCTACACCTTC. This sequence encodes CASSINPGKSPNYGYTF. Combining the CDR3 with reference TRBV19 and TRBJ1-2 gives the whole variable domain DGGITQSPKYLFRKEGQNVTLSCEQNLNHDAMYWYRQDPGQGLRLIYYSQIVNDFQKGDIAEGYSVSREKKESFPLTVTSAQKNPTAFYLCASSINPGKSPNYGYTFGSGTRLTVV.

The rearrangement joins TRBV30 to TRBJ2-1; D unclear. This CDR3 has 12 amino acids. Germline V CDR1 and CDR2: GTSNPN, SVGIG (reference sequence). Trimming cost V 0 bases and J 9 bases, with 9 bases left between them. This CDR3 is CAWSVRLGEQFF. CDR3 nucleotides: TGTGCCTGGAGTGTACGGCTAGGTGAGCAGTTCTTC.

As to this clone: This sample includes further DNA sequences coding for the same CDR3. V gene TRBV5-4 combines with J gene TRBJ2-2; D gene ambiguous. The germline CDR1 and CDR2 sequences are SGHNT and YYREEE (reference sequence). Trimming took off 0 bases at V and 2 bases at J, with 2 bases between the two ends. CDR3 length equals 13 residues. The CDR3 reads CASSLGNTGELFF. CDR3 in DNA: TGTGCCAGCAGCTTGGGCAACACCGGGGAGCTGTTTTTT.

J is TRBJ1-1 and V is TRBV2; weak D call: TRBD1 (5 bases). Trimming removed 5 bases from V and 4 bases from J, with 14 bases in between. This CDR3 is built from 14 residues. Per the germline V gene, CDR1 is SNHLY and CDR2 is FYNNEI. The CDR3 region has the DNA TGTGCCAGCAGTTTACAGGTTTTAATCACTGAAGCTTTCTTT. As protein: CASSLQVLITEAFF.

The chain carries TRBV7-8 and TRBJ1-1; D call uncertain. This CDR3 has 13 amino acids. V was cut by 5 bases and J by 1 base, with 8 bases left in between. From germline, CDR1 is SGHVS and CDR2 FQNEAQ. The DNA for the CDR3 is TGTGCCAGCAGCCCCCCCGGGAACACTGAAGCTTTCTTT. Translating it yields CASSPPGNTEAFF.

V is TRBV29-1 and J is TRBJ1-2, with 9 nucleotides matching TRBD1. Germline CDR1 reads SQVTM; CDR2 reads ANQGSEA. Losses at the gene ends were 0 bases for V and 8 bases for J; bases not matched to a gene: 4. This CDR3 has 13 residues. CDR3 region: CSVEEQGAGGYTF. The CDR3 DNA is TGCAGCGTTGAAGAACAGGGGGCGGGCGGCTACACCTTC.

CDR3 loop: CASSLALGTAAFF. The CDR3 coding sequence is TGTGCCAGCAGCTTAGCCTTGGGGACTGCTGCTTTCTTT. The chain couples TRBV7-9 to TRBJ1-1; weak D call: TRBD1 (5 bases). The CDR3 sequence is 13 residues long. Germline V lookup: CDR1 SEHNR, CDR2 FQNEAQ (reference sequence). The V end lost 0 bases, the J end lost 11 bases, and 13 bases lay between the germline ends.

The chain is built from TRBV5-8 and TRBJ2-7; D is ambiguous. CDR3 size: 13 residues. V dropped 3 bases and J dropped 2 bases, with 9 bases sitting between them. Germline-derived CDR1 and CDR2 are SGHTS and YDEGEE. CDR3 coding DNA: TGTGCCAGCAGCTCGGCGGCAGCCTACGAGCAGTACTTC. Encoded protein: CASSSAAAYEQYF.

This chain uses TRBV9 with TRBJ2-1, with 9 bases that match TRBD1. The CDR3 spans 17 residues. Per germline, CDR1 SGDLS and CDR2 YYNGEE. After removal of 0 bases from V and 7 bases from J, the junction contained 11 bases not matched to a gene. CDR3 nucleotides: TGTGCCAGCAGCGTAGCCCCATCCAGGACAGGGGTAAATGAGCAGTTCTTC. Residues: CASSVAPSRTGVNEQFF.

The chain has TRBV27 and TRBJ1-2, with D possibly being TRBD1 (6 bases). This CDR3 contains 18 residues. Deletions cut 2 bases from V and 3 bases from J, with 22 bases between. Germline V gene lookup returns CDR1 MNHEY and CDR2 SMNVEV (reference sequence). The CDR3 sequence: CASSLRSTGNLLHYGYTF. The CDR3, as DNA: TGTGCCAGCAGTTTAAGGTCCACAGGGAATCTCCTCCACTATGGCTACACCTTC.

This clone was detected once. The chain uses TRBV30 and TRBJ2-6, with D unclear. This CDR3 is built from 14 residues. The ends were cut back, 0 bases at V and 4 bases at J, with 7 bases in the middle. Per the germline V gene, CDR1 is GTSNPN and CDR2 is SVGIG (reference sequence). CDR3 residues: CAWSVVQGANVLTF. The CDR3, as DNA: TGTGCCTGGAGTGTCGTCCAAGGGGCCAACGTCCTGACTTTC.

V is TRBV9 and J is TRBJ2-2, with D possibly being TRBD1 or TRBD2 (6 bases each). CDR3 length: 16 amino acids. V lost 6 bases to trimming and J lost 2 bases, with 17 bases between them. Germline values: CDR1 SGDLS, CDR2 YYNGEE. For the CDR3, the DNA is TGTGCCAGCACTAGGGGGGCGGGATCAAACACCGGGGAGCTGTTTTTT. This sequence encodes CASTRGAGSNTGELFF.